The present T cell receptor beta chain was sequenced within a study of T cells after yellow fever vaccination. Notes on the study in general: Though weaker, the secondary response peaked faster, on day 5 versus 15. After the booster, over 95% of CD4 and 75% to 90% of CD8 primary-response clones were re-detected.

Each CDR3 protein gets one entry after TCRdb re-called the 5' RACE reads with MiXCR. The repertoire has 100,000 to 150,000 distinct CDR3 sequences, 6% to 8% of them found once; the top ten carry roughly 2.5%. The CDR3 has 15 residues. With 5 bases clipped from V and 3 bases from J, the junction kept 10 bases outside the gene matches. Per the germline V gene, CDR1 is SGHTA and CDR2 is FQGNSA. The sample holds a few counts of this clonotype. Its matching antigen is unknown. The chain recombines TRBV7-2 with TRBJ2-7, with 7 bases aligning to TRBD2. The starting material was CD4+ T cells sorted from PBMCs, obtained 10 days after the first yellow fever vaccination. This receptor was taken from a man aged 18 to 35 who received the YFV17D yellow fever vaccine. CDR3 coding DNA: TGTGCCAGCAGCCGCCAAAGCGGGGTAGTCTACGAGCAGTACTTC. As protein: CASSRQSGVVYEQYF.